The entry below describes one T cell receptor (beta chain). Its specificity is not known. These data are taken from a study of cytomegalovirus exposure and HLA in healthy donors. Germline V lookup: CDR1 SQVTM, CDR2 ANQGSEA. Trimming removed 5 bases from V and 6 bases from J, with 11 bases in between. The CDR3 loop spans 11 amino acids. The PCR employed 60 Vbeta primers together with 13 Jbeta primers. In the authors' methods: Approximately 12 million of tens of millions of unique TCR beta chains were shared, per a later count. The assay was immunoSEQ multiplex PCR, and TCRdb's table has in-frame clones only and misses some. V and J calls and clone size are as listed in that table; D and trimming were resolved from the DNA. Listed are 75,000 to 95,000 clones; about 4.2% falls within the top ten. Study findings and constraints: A list of about 180 TCR beta chains associated with cytomegalovirus was given. Most subjects' HLA-A and HLA-B alleles were reportedly predicted from TCR beta sequences. Certain sequence variants were highly shared and formed a cluster, and this cluster was likely a sequencing artifact.

The sequenced material came from PBMCs. The V call is TRBV29-1, the J call TRBJ2-7; a weak D match, TRBD2 (6 bases). This receptor was identified in a young man in good health and CMV-seronegative. The CDR3 protein is CSVRDLREQYF. Written as DNA, the CDR3 is TGCAGCGTTCGGGACTTGCGCGAGCAGTACTTC.